This entry lists 20 T cell receptor beta chains sequenced from one sample in a study of cytomegalovirus exposure and HLA in healthy donors. The table came from immunoSEQ multiplex PCR; TCRdb's copy has only in-frame clones and leaves some out. Seen here are some 90,000 clones, roughly 97% observed once, and the top ten hold roughly 0.8%. The sample consisted of PBMCs. Receptors originate from a man younger than 35 in good health and CMV-seronegative.

This chain connects TRBV2 to TRBJ2-2; D is perhaps TRBD2 (5 bases). Per the germline V gene, CDR1 is SNHLY and CDR2 is FYNNEI. V lost 6 bases and J lost 0, with 14 bases in between. The CDR3 is 16 amino acids. The CDR3 sequence is CASSPERGTNTGELFF. CDR3 nucleotide sequence: TGTGCCAGCAGCCCCGAACGGGGAACGAACACCGGGGAGCTGTTTTTT. Combining the CDR3 with reference TRBV2 and TRBJ2-2 gives the whole variable domain EPEVTQTPSHQVTQMGQEVILRCVPISNHLYFYWYRQILGQKVEFLVSFYNNEISEKSEIFDDQFSVERPDGSNFTLKIRSTKLEDSAMYFCASSPERGTNTGELFFGEGSRLTVL.

This sequence joins TRBV30 and TRBJ1-1; D is unclear. The CDR3 runs 11 residues. V was cut by 1 base and J by 3 bases, with 3 bases left in between. Per germline, CDR1 GTSNPN and CDR2 SVGIG (reference sequence). The CDR3 sequence: CAWSADTEAFF. In DNA form, the CDR3 reads TGTGCCTGGAGTGCAGACACTGAAGCTTTCTTT.

This chain connects TRBV19 to TRBJ2-3, with a weak D call TRBD2 (6 bases). V was cut by 3 bases and J by 3 bases, with 13 bases left in between. CDR1 LNHDA and CDR2 SQIVND come from the germline V gene (reference sequence). CDR3 length equals 15 residues. The CDR3, as DNA: TGTGCCAGTAGTATCTTGCGGGGCAGGACAGATACGCAGTATTTT. This translates into CASSILRGRTDTQYF.

The chain carries TRBV13 and TRBJ2-5; 9 bases map to TRBD1. The CDR3 spans 15 residues. Trimming took 6 bases from V and 6 from J; bases not matched to a gene: 11. CDR1 is PRHDT, CDR2 FYEKMQ, per germline (reference sequence). This CDR3 reads CASSTTGTGRKTQYF. CDR3 in DNA: TGTGCCAGCAGTACAACCGGGACAGGGAGGAAGACCCAGTACTTC. The variable domain in full, completed from reference TRBV13 and TRBJ2-5, reads AAGVIQSPRHLIKEKRETATLKCYPIPRHDTVYWYQQGPGQDPQFLISFYEKMQSDKGSIPDRFSAQQFSDYHSELNMSSLELGDSALYFCASSTTGTGRKTQYFGPGTRLLVL.

J is TRBJ1-1 and V is TRBV10-2; D might be TRBD1 (5 bases). Looked up from germline, CDR1 is WSHSY and CDR2 is SAAADI. The germline V and J ends were trimmed by 4 bases and 4 bases, with 19 bases remaining between them. This CDR3 is 16 amino acids long. CDR3 amino acids: CASSGRKGQGPTEAFF. CDR3 nucleotides: TGCGCCAGCAGTGGACGTAAAGGGCAGGGTCCCACTGAAGCTTTCTTT.

The chain joins TRBV5-1 to TRBJ2-2, with a possible D match to TRBD2 (5 bases). The germline V gene encodes CDR1 SGHRS and CDR2 YFSETQ. This CDR3 spans 13 amino acids. The V end lost 0 bases, the J end lost 7 bases, and 7 bases lay between the germline ends. CDR3 sequence: CASSLVGSGELFF. CDR3 sequence (DNA): TGCGCCAGCAGCTTGGTGGGGAGCGGGGAGCTGTTTTTT.

V usage is TRBV21-1 and J usage is TRBJ2-3; whether TRBD1, the table's D call, matches the DNA was not checked. TRBV21-1 is described as a pseudogene. This CDR3 region has 16 residues. The CDR3 coding sequence is TGTGCCAGCAGCAAGGTCCGACAGGGGGCTATGGATACGCAGTATTTT. Its protein product is CASSKVRQGAMDTQYF.

This clone was seen just once. The chain has TRBV25-1 and TRBJ1-1; D not certain. Looked up from germline, CDR1 is MGHDK and CDR2 is SYGVNS. With 8 bases removed from V and 4 bases from J, the gap between germline ends came to 8 bases. The CDR3 length is 11 residues. The CDR3 loop reads CASEGSTEAFF. The CDR3 DNA sequence: TGTGCCAGCGAGGGATCCACTGAAGCTTTCTTT.

This chain connects TRBV2 to TRBJ2-2; the match to TRBD1 covers 9 bases. Germline trimming cut 7 bases from V and 1 base from J; bases unmatched to any gene: 7. The CDR3 length is 16 residues. The V gene's germline CDR1 is SNHLY and CDR2 FYNNEI. DNA of the CDR3: TGTGCCAGCACCACCTTGGGACAGGGGAACACCGGGGAGCTGTTTTTT. Translated, it gives CASTTLGQGNTGELFF.

This clone was found once. This chain links TRBV4-1 with TRBJ1-1; 8 bases are shared with TRBD1. The J segment lost 8 bases and the V segment lost 4 bases, leaving 9 bases of the junction unmatched. The CDR3 has 14 amino acids. CDR1 is MGHRA and CDR2 is YSYEKL in the germline V gene. DNA of the CDR3: TGCGCCAGCAGCCTTAACAGGGGGGGCCCCGAAGCTTTCTTT. Amino acids: CASSLNRGGPEAFF.

This clone is a singleton in its sample. The V and J genes are TRBV7-9 and TRBJ2-3, with 8 bases matching TRBD2. Germline CDR1 is SEHNR and CDR2 is FQNEAQ (reference sequence). With V trimmed by 6 bases and J by 2 bases, 7 bases remained unmatched. The CDR3 totals 15 residues. The DNA for the CDR3 is TGTGCCAGCAGTTTGGGTAGCGGGACCACAGATACGCAGTATTTT. The encoded protein is CASSLGSGTTDTQYF. The variable domain in full, with the rest retrieved from reference TRBV7-9 and TRBJ2-3, is DTGVSQNPRHKITKRGQNVTFRCDPISEHNRLYWYRQTLGQGPEFLTYFQNEAQLEKSRLLSDRFSAERPKGSFSTLEIQRTEQGDSAMYLCASSLGSGTTDTQYFGPGTRLTVL.

The chain couples TRBV29-1 to TRBJ1-2; D may be TRBD1 (5 bases). The ends were cut back, 5 bases at V and 4 bases at J, with 11 bases in the middle. Germline values: CDR1 SQVTM, CDR2 ANQGSEA. This CDR3 spans 12 amino acids. CDR3 protein: CSVSPGSYGYTF. CDR3 coding DNA: TGCAGCGTTTCCCCAGGGTCCTATGGCTACACCTTC.

V gene TRBV11-2 combines with J gene TRBJ2-1; D unresolved. The ends were cut back, 1 base at V and 8 bases at J, with 12 bases in the middle. This CDR3 spans 14 amino acids. From germline, CDR1 is SGHAT and CDR2 FQNNGV. This CDR3 reads CASSLGSLSYEQFF. The DNA for the CDR3 is TGTGCCAGCAGCTTAGGTAGTCTGAGCTATGAGCAGTTCTTC.

The chain couples TRBV19 to TRBJ2-1; D perhaps matches TRBD2 (6 bases). The CDR3 spans 14 residues. V was shortened by 5 bases and J by 9 bases, with 17 bases between the two germline ends. The germline gives CDR1 LNHDA, CDR2 SQIVND (reference sequence). The CDR3 reads CASSFLRDLSEQFF. For the CDR3, the DNA is TGTGCCAGTAGTTTTTTGCGGGATCTTTCTGAGCAGTTCTTC.

The genes are TRBV4-1 and TRBJ2-3, with 8 bases fitting TRBD2. V lost 0 bases, J lost 8 bases, and 7 bases stayed unmatched. This CDR3 contains 15 residues. Germline-derived CDR1 and CDR2 are MGHRA and YSYEKL. For the CDR3, the DNA is TGCGCCAGCAGCCAAGAGGCGGGGGCGGGAGGTACGCAGTATTTT. Its translation: CASSQEAGAGGTQYF.

This clone was found once. The V gene is TRBV4-2, the J gene TRBJ2-1, with 9 bases lining up with TRBD2. In germline, CDR1 is LGHNA, CDR2 YNFKEQ. The CDR3 covers 17 residues. J gave up 4 bases and V 0 bases, and 7 bases lay outside the gene matches. CDR3 protein: CASSQDRASGKYNEQFF. CDR3 coding DNA: TGTGCCAGCAGCCAAGATCGGGCTAGCGGGAAATACAATGAGCAGTTCTTC.

This clone was picked up one time. The V call is TRBV5-4, the J call TRBJ1-1; TRBD1 aligns across 9 bases. V was clipped by 1 base and J by 6 bases; unmatched bases: 10. CDR3 size: 16 residues. In germline, CDR1 is SGHNT, CDR2 YYREEE (reference sequence). In DNA form, the CDR3 reads TGTGCCAGCAGCTTGAGAGACAGGGGGTTTGGGGCTGAAGCTTTCTTT. The encoded protein is CASSLRDRGFGAEAFF.

The rearrangement joins TRBV7-9 to TRBJ1-1; weak D call: TRBD1 (5 bases). The CDR3 has 16 residues. CDR1 and CDR2 from the germline V gene are SEHNR and FQNEAQ (reference sequence). V shed 0 bases and J shed 5 bases, with 16 bases lying between them. The CDR3 DNA reads TGTGCCAGCAGCTTAGCGTTAAGGGGCCGGGAGACTGAAGCTTTCTTT. Translating it yields CASSLALRGRETEAFF.

The gene calls are TRBV27 and TRBJ1-1, with D uncertain. This CDR3 contains 13 residues. Per germline, CDR1 MNHEY and CDR2 SMNVEV (reference sequence). V was trimmed by 3 bases and J by 1 base, leaving 6 bases between them. CDR3: CASSFGENTEAFF. DNA of the CDR3: TGTGCCAGCAGTTTCGGGGAGAACACTGAAGCTTTCTTT.

The chain joins TRBV2 to TRBJ2-1, with 9 nucleotides matching TRBD2. Germline CDR1 reads SNHLY; CDR2 reads FYNNEI. This CDR3 contains 13 residues. The J segment lost 9 bases and the V segment lost 4 bases, leaving 4 bases of the junction unmatched. Written as DNA, the CDR3 is TGTGCCAGCAGTGTGGGACTAGCAAGTGAGCAGTTCTTC. The encoded protein is CASSVGLASEQFF.